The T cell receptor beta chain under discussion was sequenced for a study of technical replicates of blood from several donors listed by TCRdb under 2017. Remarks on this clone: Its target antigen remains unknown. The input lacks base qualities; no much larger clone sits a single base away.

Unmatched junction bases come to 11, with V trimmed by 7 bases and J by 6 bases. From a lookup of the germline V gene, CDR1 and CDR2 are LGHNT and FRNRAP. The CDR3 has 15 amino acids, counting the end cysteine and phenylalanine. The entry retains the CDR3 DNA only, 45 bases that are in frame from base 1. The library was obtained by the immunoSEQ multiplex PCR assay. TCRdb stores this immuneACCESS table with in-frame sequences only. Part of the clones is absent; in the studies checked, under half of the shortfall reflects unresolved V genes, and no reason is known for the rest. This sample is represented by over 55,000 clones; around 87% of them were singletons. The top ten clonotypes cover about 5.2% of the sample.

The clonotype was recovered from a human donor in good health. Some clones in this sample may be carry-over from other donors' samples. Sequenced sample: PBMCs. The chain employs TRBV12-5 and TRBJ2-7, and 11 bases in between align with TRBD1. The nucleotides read TGTGCTAGTGACCCGCCGGGACAGGGGGTTGCCGAGCAGTACTTC. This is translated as CASDPPGQGVAEQYF.